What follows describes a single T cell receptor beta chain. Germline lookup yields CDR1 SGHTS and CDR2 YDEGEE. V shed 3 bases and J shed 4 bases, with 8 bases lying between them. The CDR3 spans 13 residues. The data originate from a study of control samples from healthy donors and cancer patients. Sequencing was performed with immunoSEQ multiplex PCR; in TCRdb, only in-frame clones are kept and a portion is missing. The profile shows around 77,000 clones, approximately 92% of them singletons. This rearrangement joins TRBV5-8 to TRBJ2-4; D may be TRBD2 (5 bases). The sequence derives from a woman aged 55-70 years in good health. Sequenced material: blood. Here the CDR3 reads CASSSGGKNIQYF. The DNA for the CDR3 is TGTGCCAGCAGCTCTGGCGGGAAAAACATTCAGTACTTC.